The sequence of this TCR beta chain was determined in a study of tumor and adjacent non-tumor tissue in lung cancer. Findings and limits, study-wide: Top 100 clones took a larger repertoire share in normal lung. Significantly higher TCR diversity was found in tumor than normal lung. Patients with more diverse tumor TCRs had worse survival.

TCRbeta libraries were built with three rounds of nested PCR, modified from ARM-PCR. TCRdb fed the multiplex PCR reads into MiXCR, producing one record per CDR3 protein. Here the sample spans some 120,000 distinct CDR3 sequences, 66% being singletons. The length of the CDR3 is 16 residues. V was shortened by 6 bases and J by 3 bases, with 20 bases between the two germline ends. This sample's RNA came from whole unsorted tissue. This clonotype occurred a few times. As yet, its antigen is unknown. Sequencing was performed on lung tumor tissue. The rearrangement joins TRBV12-3 or TRBV12-4 to TRBJ2-5; D is uncertain. This TCR was sampled from a young man with non-small cell lung cancer. This CDR3 reads CASSPRFEILKETQYF. Here the CDR3 DNA reads TGTGCCAGCAGCCCCCGTTTCGAGATCCTAAAAGAGACCCAGTACTTC.